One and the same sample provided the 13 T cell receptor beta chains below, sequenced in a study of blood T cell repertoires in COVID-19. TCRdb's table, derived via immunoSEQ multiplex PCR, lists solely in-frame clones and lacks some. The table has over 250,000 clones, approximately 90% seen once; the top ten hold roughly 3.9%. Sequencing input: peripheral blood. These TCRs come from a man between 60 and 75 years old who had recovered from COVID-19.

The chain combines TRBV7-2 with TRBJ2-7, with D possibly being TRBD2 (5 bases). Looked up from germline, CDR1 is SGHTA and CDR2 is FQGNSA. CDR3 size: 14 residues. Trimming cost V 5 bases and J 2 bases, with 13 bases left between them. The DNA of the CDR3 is TGTGCCAGCAGCACGAGGACTGAGACCTACGAGCAGTACTTC. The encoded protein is CASSTRTETYEQYF. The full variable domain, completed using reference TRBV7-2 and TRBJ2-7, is GAGVSQSPSNKVTEKGKDVELRCDPISGHTALYWYRQSLGQGLEFLIYFQGNSAPDKSGLPSDRFSAERTGGSVSTLTIQRTQQEDSAVYLCASSTRTETYEQYFGPGTRLTVT.

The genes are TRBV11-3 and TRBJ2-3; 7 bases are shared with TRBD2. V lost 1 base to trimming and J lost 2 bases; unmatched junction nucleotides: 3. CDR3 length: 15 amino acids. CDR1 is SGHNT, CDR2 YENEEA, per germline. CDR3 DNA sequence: TGTGCCAGCAGCTTAGGGGCGGGAGCCACAGATACGCAGTATTTT. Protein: CASSLGAGATDTQYF.

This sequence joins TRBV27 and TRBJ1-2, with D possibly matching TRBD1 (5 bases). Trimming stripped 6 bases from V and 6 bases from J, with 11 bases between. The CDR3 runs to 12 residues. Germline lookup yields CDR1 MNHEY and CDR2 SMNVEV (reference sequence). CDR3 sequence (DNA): TGTGCCAGCAGGGTAGGGGTGGATGGCTACACCTTC. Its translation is CASRVGVDGYTF.

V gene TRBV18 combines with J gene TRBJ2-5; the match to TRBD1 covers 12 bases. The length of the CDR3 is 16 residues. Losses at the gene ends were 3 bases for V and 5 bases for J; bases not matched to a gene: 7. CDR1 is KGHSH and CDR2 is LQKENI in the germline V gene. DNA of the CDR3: TGTGCCAGCTCACCGCGGGGACAGGGGGCGCGGGAGACCCAGTACTTC. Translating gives CASSPRGQGARETQYF.

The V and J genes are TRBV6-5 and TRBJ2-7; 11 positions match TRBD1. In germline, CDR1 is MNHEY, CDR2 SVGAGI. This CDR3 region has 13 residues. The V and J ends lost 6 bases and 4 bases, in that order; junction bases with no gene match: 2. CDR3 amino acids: CASSGTGGYEQYF. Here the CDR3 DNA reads TGTGCCAGCAGCGGGACAGGGGGTTACGAGCAGTACTTC.

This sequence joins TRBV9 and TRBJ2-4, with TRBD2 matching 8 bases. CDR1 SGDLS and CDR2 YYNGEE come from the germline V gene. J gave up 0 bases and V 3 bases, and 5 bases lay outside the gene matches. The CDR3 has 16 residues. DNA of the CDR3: TGTGCCAGCAGCGCGGGACTAGGCCTAGCCAAAAACATTCAGTACTTC. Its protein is CASSAGLGLAKNIQYF. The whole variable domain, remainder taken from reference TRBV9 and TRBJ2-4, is DSGVTQTPKHLITATGQRVTLRCSPRSGDLSVYWYQQSLDQGLQFLIQYYNGEERAKGNILERFSAQQFPDLHSELNLSSLELGDSALYFCASSAGLGLAKNIQYFGAGTRLSVL.

CDR3 residues: CASSLALQFPSYNEQFF. The CDR3 nucleotides are TGTGCCAGCAGCTTAGCGCTCCAGTTCCCGTCCTACAATGAGCAGTTCTTC. V and J are TRBV7-9 and TRBJ2-1; D uncertain. CDR3 length equals 17 residues. V lost 0 bases, J lost 1 base, and 13 bases lay in between. Germline assignment: CDR1 SEHNR and CDR2 FQNEAQ (reference sequence).

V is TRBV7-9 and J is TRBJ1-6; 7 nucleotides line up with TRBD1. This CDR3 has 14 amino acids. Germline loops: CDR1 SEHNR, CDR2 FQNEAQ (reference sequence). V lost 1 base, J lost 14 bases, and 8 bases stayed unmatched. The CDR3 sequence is CASSLGQGFEALHF. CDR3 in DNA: TGTGCCAGCAGCTTAGGACAGGGTTTTGAGGCCCTCCACTTT. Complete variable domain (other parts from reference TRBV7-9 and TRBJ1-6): DTGVSQNPRHKITKRGQNVTFRCDPISEHNRLYWYRQTLGQGPEFLTYFQNEAQLEKSRLLSDRFSAERPKGSFSTLEIQRTEQGDSAMYLCASSLGQGFEALHFGNGTRLTVT.

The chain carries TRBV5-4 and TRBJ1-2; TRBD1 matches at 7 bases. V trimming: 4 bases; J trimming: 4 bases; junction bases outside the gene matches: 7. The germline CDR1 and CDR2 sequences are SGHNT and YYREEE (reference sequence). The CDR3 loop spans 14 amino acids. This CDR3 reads CASSLTGVVYGYTF. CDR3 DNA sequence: TGTGCCAGCAGCCTAACAGGGGTGGTCTATGGCTACACCTTC.

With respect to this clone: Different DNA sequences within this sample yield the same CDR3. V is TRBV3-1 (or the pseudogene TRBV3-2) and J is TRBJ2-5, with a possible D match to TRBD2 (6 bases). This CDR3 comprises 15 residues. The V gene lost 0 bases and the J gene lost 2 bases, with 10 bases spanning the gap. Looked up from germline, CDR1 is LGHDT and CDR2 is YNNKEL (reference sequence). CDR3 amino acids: CASSQDRRGQETQYF. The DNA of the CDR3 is TGTGCCAGCAGCCAAGATAGGCGGGGTCAAGAGACCCAGTACTTC.

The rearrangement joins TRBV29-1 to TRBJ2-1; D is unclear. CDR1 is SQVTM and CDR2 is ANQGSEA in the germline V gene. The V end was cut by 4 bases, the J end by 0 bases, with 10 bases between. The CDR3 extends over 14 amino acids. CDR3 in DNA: TGCAGCGTTGCTCTCCCCAGCTCCTACAATGAGCAGTTCTTC. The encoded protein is CSVALPSSYNEQFF.

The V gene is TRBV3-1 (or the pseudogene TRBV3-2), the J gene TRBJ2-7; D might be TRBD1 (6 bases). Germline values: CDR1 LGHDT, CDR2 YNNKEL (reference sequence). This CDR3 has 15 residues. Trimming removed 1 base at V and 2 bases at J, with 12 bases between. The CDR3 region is CASSQGQVLTYEQYF. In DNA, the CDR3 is TGTGCCAGCAGCCAAGGACAGGTTTTAACCTACGAGCAGTACTTC.

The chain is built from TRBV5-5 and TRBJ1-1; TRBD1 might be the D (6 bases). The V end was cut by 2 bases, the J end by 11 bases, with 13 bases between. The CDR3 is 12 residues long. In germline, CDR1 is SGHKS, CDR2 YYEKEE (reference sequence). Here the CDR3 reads CASSLAGGRAFF. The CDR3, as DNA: TGTGCCAGCAGCTTAGCGGGGGGCAGGGCTTTCTTT.